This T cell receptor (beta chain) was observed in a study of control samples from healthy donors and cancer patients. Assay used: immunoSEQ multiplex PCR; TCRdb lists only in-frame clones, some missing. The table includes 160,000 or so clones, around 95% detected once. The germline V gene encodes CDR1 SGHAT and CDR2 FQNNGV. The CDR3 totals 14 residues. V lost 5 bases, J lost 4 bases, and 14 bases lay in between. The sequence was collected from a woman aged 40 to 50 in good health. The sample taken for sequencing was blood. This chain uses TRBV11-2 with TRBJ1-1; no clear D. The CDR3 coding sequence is TGTGCCAGCAGCCGAAATCAGTGGGGCACTGAAGCTTTCTTT. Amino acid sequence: CASSRNQWGTEAFF.